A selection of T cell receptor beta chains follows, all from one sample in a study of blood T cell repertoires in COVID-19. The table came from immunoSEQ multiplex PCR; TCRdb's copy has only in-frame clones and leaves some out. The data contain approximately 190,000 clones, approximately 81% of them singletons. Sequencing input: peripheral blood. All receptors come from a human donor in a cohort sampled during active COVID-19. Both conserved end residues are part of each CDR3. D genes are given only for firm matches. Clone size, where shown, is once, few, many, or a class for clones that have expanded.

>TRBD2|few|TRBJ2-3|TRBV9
TGTGCCAGCAGCCCCCTTAGCGGGTTCACAGATACGCAGTATTTT
CASSPLSGFTDTQYF
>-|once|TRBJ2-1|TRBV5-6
TGTGCCAGCTGGACCGGAGGCAGGGGACGTTACAATGAGCAGTTCTTC
CASWTGGRGRYNEQFF
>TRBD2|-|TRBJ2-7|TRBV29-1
TGCAGCGTCGGAGGGACTAGCAACTACGAGCAGTACTTC
CSVGGTSNYEQYF
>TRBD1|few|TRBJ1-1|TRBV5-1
TGCGCCAGCACCCTAACCCAGGGGGCTACCAGGGACACTGAAGCTTTCTTT
CASTLTQGATRDTEAFF
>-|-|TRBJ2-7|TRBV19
TGTGCCAGTAGTCGCAGGGGAATCAACGAGCAGTACTTC
CASSRRGINEQYF
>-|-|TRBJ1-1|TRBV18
TGTGCCAGCTCACCTGACGAAGAGGGTTGGACTGAAGCTTTCTTT
CASSPDEEGWTEAFF
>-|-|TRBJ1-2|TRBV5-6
TGTGCCAGCAGCTTGAGGGCAGGGCATGGCTACACCTTC
CASSLRAGHGYTF
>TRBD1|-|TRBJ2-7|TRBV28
TGTGCCAGCAGTGGGGGGACAGGGGTAGGCGAGCAGTACTTC
CASSGGTGVGEQYF
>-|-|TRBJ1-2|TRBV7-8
TGTGCCAGCACCCTTCAGGGCGGGGACTATGGCTACACCTTC
CASTLQGGDYGYTF
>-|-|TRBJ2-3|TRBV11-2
TGTGCCAGCAGCCCAAGGTGGGGGCAGTTAGATACGCAGTATTTT
CASSPRWGQLDTQYF
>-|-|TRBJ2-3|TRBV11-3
TGTGCCAGCAGCTTGGTGGCTTCTAGCACAGATACGCAGTATTTT
CASSLVASSTDTQYF
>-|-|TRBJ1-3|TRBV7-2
TGTGCCAGCAGCTTATGGAGCTCTGGAAACACCATATATTTT
CASSLWSSGNTIYF
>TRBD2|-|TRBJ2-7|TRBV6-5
TGTGCCAGCAACCGACTAGCGGGAGACTCCTACGAGCAGTACTTC
CASNRLAGDSYEQYF
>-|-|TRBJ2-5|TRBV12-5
TGTGCTAGTGGGCGTAGAGAAGAGACCCAGTACTTC
CASGRREETQYF
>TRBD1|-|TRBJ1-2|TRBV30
TGTGCCTGGGACAGGGGGCCGTATGGCTACACCTTC
CAWDRGPYGYTF